Below are 26 T cell receptor beta chains sequenced from a single sample in a study of blood T cells in healthy people across ages (dated by TCRdb to the mid-2010s). Libraries were constructed by 5' RACE. The instrument was an Illumina HiSeq 2500. A second about 7 to 12 cycle PCR used a sample-barcoded 5' primer and a J-beta primer mix. The public reads were quality trimmed at Q25 with fastp and then assembled into clones with MiXCR by TCRdb, keeping productive beta chains. Rows merge per CDR3 protein into single entries with the most common DNA and genes. For this sample there are roughly 730,000 distinct CDR3 sequences; about 56% appear just once. The leading ten clones occupy around a quarter of the sample. Sequencing was performed on blood. The receptors were sampled from a man between 35 and 55 years old in good health.

This clonotype was found many times. The chain links TRBV3-1 to TRBJ2-6; D unresolved. Germline CDR1 LGHDT, CDR2 YNNKEL (reference sequence). Trimming took off 3 bases at V and 2 bases at J, with 5 bases between the two ends. The CDR3 runs to 14 residues. In nucleotides, the CDR3 is TGTGCCAGCAGCCAGGGTGCTGGGGCCAACGTCCTGACTTTC. Amino acids: CASSQGAGANVLTF.

Regarding this clonotype: An end of the junction differs from the germline gene, which may be a read error. The chain links TRBV14 to TRBJ2-5, with 7 bases fitting TRBD2. Germline assignment: CDR1 SGHDN and CDR2 FVKESK. The CDR3 totals 15 residues. CDR3 in amino acids: CASSQVTGGGHEQYF. The CDR3 coding sequence is TGCGCCAGCAGCCAAGTCACGGGGGGAGGGCATGAGCAGTACTTC.

For this clonotype: This clone may be a read error of a much larger clone one base away. The chain employs TRBV29-1 and TRBJ2-3, with D unresolved. CDR3 size: 13 residues. Germline CDR1 reads SQVTM; CDR2 reads ANQGSEA. With 4 bases removed from V and 2 bases from J, the gap between germline ends came to 10 bases. The chain's CDR3 is CSVVGWVTDTQYF. CDR3 DNA: TGCAGCGTTGTGGGCTGGGTCACAGATACGCAGTATTTT.

This sequence joins TRBV29-1 and TRBJ2-1, with D perhaps matching TRBD2 (6 bases). V shed 3 bases and J shed 2 bases, with 14 bases lying between them. The CDR3 runs to 15 residues. Germline-derived CDR1 and CDR2 are SQVTM and ANQGSEA. The CDR3 loop is CSVEWRDQAYNEQFF. The CDR3 nucleotides read TGCAGCGTTGAGTGGCGGGATCAGGCCTACAATGAGCAGTTCTTC.

This clonotype was observed a handful of times. V is TRBV7-2 and J is TRBJ2-6; D is ambiguous. The CDR3 extends over 14 amino acids. Looked up from germline, CDR1 is SGHTA and CDR2 is FQGNSA. V lost 5 bases to trimming and J lost 2 bases, with 7 bases between them. For the CDR3, the DNA is TGTGCCAGCAGCCTGAACCCTGGGGCCAACGTCCTGACTTTC. The encoded protein is CASSLNPGANVLTF.

This clonotype was seen only a few times. This chain links TRBV29-1 with TRBJ2-7; tentatively, D is TRBD2 (5 bases). Per the germline V gene, CDR1 is SQVTM and CDR2 is ANQGSEA. This CDR3 spans 11 amino acids. V lost 4 bases, J lost 5 bases, and 9 bases lay in between. CDR3 loop: CSVGEIHEQYF. The CDR3 DNA reads as TGCAGCGTTGGGGAGATCCACGAGCAGTACTTC.

This chain connects TRBV20-1 to TRBJ1-2; D not certain. Germline CDR1 reads DFQATT; CDR2 reads SNEGSKA (reference sequence). The V and J ends lost 4 bases and 5 bases respectively, with 8 bases between them. This CDR3 region has 11 residues. CDR3 in DNA: TGCAGTGCTAAAGATAGGTATGGCTACACCTTC. This translates into CSAKDRYGYTF.

The chain combines TRBV7-6 with TRBJ1-1; D gene unclear. The CDR3 is 14 amino acids. V shed 5 bases and J shed 1 base, with 11 bases lying between them. CDR1 and CDR2 from the germline V gene are SGHVS and FNYEAQ. In DNA, the CDR3 is TGTGCCAGCAGCCCCAGTATTTCGAACACTGAAGCTTTCTTT. Protein sequence: CASSPSISNTEAFF.

This clonotype has just a few counts. The chain uses TRBV27 and TRBJ1-5; tentative D call: TRBD1 (6 bases). The CDR3 spans 16 residues. With 2 bases removed from V and 1 base from J, the gap between germline ends came to 12 bases. Germline CDR1 MNHEY, CDR2 SMNVEV (reference sequence). The CDR3 DNA follows: TGTGCCAGCAGTTTAGAACAGGGTTGGAGCAATCAGCCCCAGCATTTT. Protein product: CASSLEQGWSNQPQHF.

The chain combines TRBV2 with TRBJ1-5; no clear D. Germline V CDR1 and CDR2: SNHLY, FYNNEI. V was shortened by 4 bases and J by 3 bases, with 10 bases between the two germline ends. The CDR3 totals 14 residues. CDR3 nucleotide sequence: TGTGCCAGCAGTGCGCGCGTTAACAATCAGCCCCAGCATTTT. This encodes CASSARVNNQPQHF.

This clonotype turned up a few times. The chain joins TRBV29-1 to TRBJ1-1; weak D call: TRBD1 (5 bases). The CDR3 spans 14 residues. CDR1 and CDR2 (germline): SQVTM, ANQGSEA. V lost 1 base to trimming and J lost 6 bases, with 15 bases between them. CDR3 nucleotide sequence: TGCAGCGTTGAAGTAGGAGGGGATAGGTCTGAAGCTTTCTTT. As protein: CSVEVGGDRSEAFF.

This clonotype was observed once. The chain recombines TRBV28 with TRBJ2-4, with 8 bases fitting TRBD1. Germline V CDR1 and CDR2: MDHEN, SYDVKM. V shed 6 bases and J 8 bases; nucleotides not matched to a gene: 12. This CDR3 region has 15 residues. CDR3 nucleotides: TGTGCCAGCAGAAACTCAGGGGGCGCCTCGGACATTCAGTACTTC. Its translation is CASRNSGGASDIQYF.

The J gene is TRBJ1-4, the V gene TRBV6-5, with 7 bases identical to TRBD1. Germline lookup yields CDR1 MNHEY and CDR2 SVGAGI. The CDR3 spans 15 residues. Losses at the gene ends were 6 bases for V and 8 bases for J; bases not matched to a gene: 12. As DNA, the CDR3 is TGTGCCAGCAGCCGCATAGGGGGCAGGGTGGAAAAACTGTTTTTT. Amino acid sequence: CASSRIGGRVEKLFF.

The chain combines TRBV28 with TRBJ2-3; a weak D match, TRBD1 (5 bases). V lost 6 bases and J lost 4, with 23 bases in between. The germline gives CDR1 MDHEN, CDR2 SYDVKM. The CDR3 is 17 amino acids. The CDR3, as DNA: TGTGCCAGCAGACGGGCGACCACAGGTCTCTCCTCAGATACGCAGTATTTT. Translating it yields CASRRATTGLSSDTQYF.

The V gene is TRBV21-1, the J gene TRBJ2-5; TRBD2, as called in the table, went unchecked against the DNA. TRBV21-1 is an annotated pseudogene. CDR3 size: 14 residues. CDR3 sequence reads: CASIKEGRVETQYF. DNA for the CDR3: TGTGCCAGCATAAAGGAGGGAAGGGTAGAGACCCAGTACTTC.

V is TRBV7-2 and J is TRBJ2-5; D is undetermined. The tail of the sequence fits TRBJ2-7 better, so the J call may be wrong. The CDR3 totals 14 residues. Germline CDR1 is SGHTA and CDR2 is FQGNSA. For the CDR3, the DNA is TGTGCCAGCAGCCGACTCACGGACTCCTACGAGCAGTACTTC. This codes for CASSRLTDSYEQYF.

The gene calls are TRBV24-1 and TRBJ2-2; 7 nucleotides agree with TRBD2. This CDR3 comprises 14 residues. Germline V gene sequence: CDR1 KGHDR, CDR2 SFDVKD. The V and J ends lost 7 bases and 0 bases, in that order; junction bases with no gene match: 1. The DNA for the CDR3 is TGTGCCACCAGAGGACTAGCGAACACCGGGGAGCTGTTTTTT. It specifies CATRGLANTGELFF.

This clonotype came up once. The chain combines TRBV6-2 or TRBV6-3 with TRBJ2-3; D uncertain. Trimming stripped 8 bases from V and 3 bases from J, with 12 bases between. CDR1 is MNHEY and CDR2 is SVGEGT in the germline V gene. The CDR3 spans 13 residues. In DNA, the CDR3 is TGTGCCAGCCTCGACATCAAAACAGATACGCAGTATTTT. Its protein product is CASLDIKTDTQYF.

This clonotype occurred once. The V gene is TRBV29-1, the J gene TRBJ2-1, with TRBD1 identical over 7 bases. CDR1 SQVTM and CDR2 ANQGSEA come from the germline V gene. The CDR3 runs 13 residues. Germline trimming cut 3 bases from V and 6 bases from J; bases unmatched to any gene: 5. The CDR3 coding sequence is TGCAGCGTTGACGTGCAGGGGGTCAATGAGCAGTTCTTC. Its translation: CSVDVQGVNEQFF.

In this sample, this clonotype turned up a few times. The chain has TRBV2 and TRBJ2-4; D unresolved. Matching the DNA end better, TRBJ2-7 makes the J call doubtful. Germline values: CDR1 SNHLY, CDR2 FYNNEI. The CDR3 length is 11 residues. CDR3 DNA: TGTGCCAGCAGTGTGTTCCGCGAGCAGTACTTC. It is translated as CASSVFREQYF.

This chain links TRBV11-2 with TRBJ2-3, with D tentatively TRBD1 or TRBD2 (6 bases each). Trimming took off 1 base at V and 3 bases at J, with 14 bases between the two ends. There are 16 residues in the CDR3. Germline V gene lookup returns CDR1 SGHAT and CDR2 FQNNGV. CDR3 sequence reads: CASSLVQGGITDTQYF. CDR3 in DNA: TGTGCCAGCAGCTTAGTTCAAGGGGGGATAACAGATACGCAGTATTTT.

The chain employs TRBV10-3 and TRBJ1-1, with a possible D match to TRBD1 (5 bases). V lost 5 bases and J 1 base, leaving 11 bases between the germline ends. Germline lookup yields CDR1 ENHRY and CDR2 SYGVKD. CDR3 length: 14 residues. In DNA form, the CDR3 reads TGTGCCATCAGTCGGGACGCCGGGAACACTGAAGCTTTCTTT. This sequence encodes CAISRDAGNTEAFF.

The chain joins TRBV27 to TRBJ2-5, with D uncertain. CDR3 length equals 14 residues. The germline V gene has CDR1 MNHEY and CDR2 SMNVEV (reference sequence). V lost 2 bases and J lost 5, with 12 bases in between. The CDR3 DNA is TGTGCCAGCAGTTTAAAGACGTCCGGTGAGACCCAGTACTTC. This encodes CASSLKTSGETQYF.

The chain couples TRBV6-1 to TRBJ2-3; D is ambiguous. The CDR3 is made up of 12 amino acids. Germline V gives CDR1 MNHNS, CDR2 SASEGT. With 2 bases removed from V and 6 bases from J, the gap between germline ends came to 6 bases. The CDR3 DNA follows: TGTGCCAGCAGTGAAACGCGTGATACGCAGTATTTT. Translation: CASSETRDTQYF.

This chain connects TRBV29-1 to TRBJ2-5; 7 bases are a match to TRBD2. J lost 5 bases, V lost 7 bases, and 13 bases had no gene match. Germline CDR1 is SQVTM and CDR2 is ANQGSEA. This CDR3 spans 14 amino acids. The CDR3 DNA reads as TGCAGCGCCGATGGATCGCGGGAGATGGAGACCCAGTACTTC. Translation gives CSADGSREMETQYF.

This clonotype was detected once. The chain recombines TRBV4-3 with TRBJ2-7, with TRBD2 matching over 9 bases. Germline V gene lookup returns CDR1 LGHNA and CDR2 YSLEER. Germline trimming cut 1 base from V and 6 bases from J; bases unmatched to any gene: 10. This CDR3 spans 16 amino acids. CDR3 DNA: TGCGCCAGCAGCCAAGGGGGGAGACTAGCGGCCTTCGAGCAGTACTTC. Translating gives CASSQGGRLAAFEQYF.